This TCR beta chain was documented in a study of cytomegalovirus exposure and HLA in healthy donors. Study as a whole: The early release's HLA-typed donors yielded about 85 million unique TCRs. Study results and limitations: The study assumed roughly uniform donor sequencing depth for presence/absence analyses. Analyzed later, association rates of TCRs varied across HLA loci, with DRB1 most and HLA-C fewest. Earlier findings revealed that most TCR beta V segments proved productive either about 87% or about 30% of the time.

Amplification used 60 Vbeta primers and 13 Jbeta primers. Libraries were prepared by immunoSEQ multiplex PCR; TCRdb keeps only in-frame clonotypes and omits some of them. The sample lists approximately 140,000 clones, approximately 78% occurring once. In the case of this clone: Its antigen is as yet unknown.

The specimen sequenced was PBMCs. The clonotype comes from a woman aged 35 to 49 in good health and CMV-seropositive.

Here the CDR3 DNA reads TGTGCCAGCTCACCAATGGGACTAGCGGGACTGGGTGAGCAGTTCTTC. Its protein is CASSPMGLAGLGEQFF. This chain connects TRBV18 to TRBJ2-1, with 13 nucleotides matching TRBD2. Germline CDR1 reads KGHSH; CDR2 reads LQKENI. CDR3 length: 16 residues. With V trimmed by 2 bases and J by 9 bases, 7 bases remained unmatched.